This T cell receptor beta chain was captured by sequencing in a study of shared clonotypes between healthy human individuals. Genomic DNA per cell subset filled all wells of several immunoSEQ plates. Generated by immunoSEQ multiplex PCR, the TCRdb table keeps only in-frame clones and is missing some. Counted here are over a million clones, about 98.5% occurring once; the ten biggest clones make up approximately 0.4%. The germline CDR1 and CDR2 sequences are SQVTM and ANQGSEA. This CDR3 has 13 amino acids. V lost 3 bases and J 3 bases, leaving 12 bases between the germline ends. Recent acute infections and vaccinations were absent in the healthy HIV-negative adult donors. About this clone: Its antigen is undetermined.

Study conclusions and caveats: Although depth was large, rarefaction showed that sequencing of the sorted subsets was incomplete.

Material for sequencing was naive CD4+ T cells sorted from blood. Subset of the sample: CD45RA+ positively selected. The TCR originated in a man aged 25-45 years in good health. The chain has TRBV29-1 and TRBJ2-7, with D perhaps given as TRBD1 or TRBD2 (5 bases each). The DNA of the CDR3 is TGCAGCGTTGACGAGGGGTTGGGCTACGAGCAGTACTTC. Amino acids: CSVDEGLGYEQYF.